This TCR beta chain was identified during a study of cytomegalovirus exposure and HLA in healthy donors. Study-wide results and caveats: Highly shared variants forming one cluster were likely a sequencing artifact. Among the CMV-associated chains, a few were confirmed in vitro as specific for CMV antigens. Upon later analysis, HLA-associated TCR beta chains proved more clonally expanded than other, equally common chains.

With 60 Vbeta and 13 Jbeta primers, the PCR was carried out. Profiled with immunoSEQ multiplex PCR; TCRdb holds only in-frame clones, not every one. The table shows some 180,000 clones, with 70% to 80% occurring only once. Despite likely unrecorded immune exposures, the donors were nominally healthy at the time of sampling. On this clone itself: What it binds is unknown.

This sequence originates from a man between 18 and 29 years old in good health and CMV-seronegative. The sample comprised PBMCs.

The CDR3 loop is CAWSNRVGSKLFF. The CDR3 DNA follows: TGTGCCTGGAGTAACAGGGTTGGGTCCAAACTGTTTTTT. V and J are TRBV30 and TRBJ1-4; TRBD1 is a possible D gene (6 bases). The V and J ends lost 2 bases and 11 bases respectively, with 15 bases between them. The CDR3 consists of 13 residues. From germline, CDR1 is GTSNPN and CDR2 SVGIG (reference sequence).